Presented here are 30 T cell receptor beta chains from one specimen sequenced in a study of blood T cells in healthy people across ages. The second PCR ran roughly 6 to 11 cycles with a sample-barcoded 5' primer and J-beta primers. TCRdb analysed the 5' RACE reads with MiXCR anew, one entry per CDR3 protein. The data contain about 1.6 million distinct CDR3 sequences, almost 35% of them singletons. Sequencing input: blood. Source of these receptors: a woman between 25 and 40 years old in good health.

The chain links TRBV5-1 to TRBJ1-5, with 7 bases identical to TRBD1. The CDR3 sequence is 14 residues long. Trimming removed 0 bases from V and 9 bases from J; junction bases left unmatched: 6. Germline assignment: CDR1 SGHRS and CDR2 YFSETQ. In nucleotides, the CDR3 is TGCGCCAGCAGCTTGGGACAGGGCGGGGTGCCCCAGCATTTT. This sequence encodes CASSLGQGGVPQHF.

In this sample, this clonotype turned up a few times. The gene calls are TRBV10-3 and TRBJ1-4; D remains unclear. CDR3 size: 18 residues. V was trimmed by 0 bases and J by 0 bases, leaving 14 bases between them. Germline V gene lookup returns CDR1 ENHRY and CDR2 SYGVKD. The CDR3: CAISESGLLAPTNEKLFF. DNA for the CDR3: TGTGCCATCAGTGAGTCGGGCCTATTGGCGCCAACTAATGAAAAACTGTTTTTT.

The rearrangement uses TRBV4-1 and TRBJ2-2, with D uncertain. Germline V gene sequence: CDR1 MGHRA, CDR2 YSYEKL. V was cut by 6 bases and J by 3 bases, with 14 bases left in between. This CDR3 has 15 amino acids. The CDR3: CASRAAVADTGELFF. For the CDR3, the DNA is TGCGCCAGCAGGGCGGCGGTCGCGGACACCGGGGAGCTGTTTTTT.

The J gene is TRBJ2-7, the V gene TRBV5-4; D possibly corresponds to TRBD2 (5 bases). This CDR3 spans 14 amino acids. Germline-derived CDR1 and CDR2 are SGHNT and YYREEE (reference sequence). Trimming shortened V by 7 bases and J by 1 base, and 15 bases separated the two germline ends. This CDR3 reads CASFESGRSYEQYF. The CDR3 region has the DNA TGTGCCAGCTTTGAGAGCGGCCGGTCCTACGAGCAGTACTTC.

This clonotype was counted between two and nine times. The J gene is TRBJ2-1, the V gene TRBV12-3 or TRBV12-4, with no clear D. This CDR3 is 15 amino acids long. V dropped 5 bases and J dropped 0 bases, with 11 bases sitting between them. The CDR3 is CASSPFMSSYNEQFF. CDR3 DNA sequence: TGTGCCAGCAGTCCCTTCATGAGCTCCTACAATGAGCAGTTCTTC.

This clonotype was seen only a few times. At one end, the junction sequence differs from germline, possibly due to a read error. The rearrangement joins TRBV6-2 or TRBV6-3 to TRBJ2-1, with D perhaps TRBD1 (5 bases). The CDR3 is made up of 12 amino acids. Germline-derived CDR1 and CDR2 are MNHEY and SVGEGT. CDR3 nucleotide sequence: TGTGCCAGCAGTTACCAGGACAATAAGCAGTTCTTC. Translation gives CASSYQDNKQFF.

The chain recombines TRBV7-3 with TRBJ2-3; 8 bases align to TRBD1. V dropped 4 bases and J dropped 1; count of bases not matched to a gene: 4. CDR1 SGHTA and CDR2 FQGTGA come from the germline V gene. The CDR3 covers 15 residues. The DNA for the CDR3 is TGTGCCAGCAGCTCCAGGGGGCAGGGCACAGATACGCAGTATTTT. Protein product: CASSSRGQGTDTQYF.

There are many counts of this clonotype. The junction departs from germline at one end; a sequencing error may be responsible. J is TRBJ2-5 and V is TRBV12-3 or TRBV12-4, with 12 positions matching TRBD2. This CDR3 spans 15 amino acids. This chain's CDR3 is CASSLAGGLRETQYF. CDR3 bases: TGTGCCAGCAGTCTAGCGGGGGGGCTAAGGGAGACCCAGTACTTC.

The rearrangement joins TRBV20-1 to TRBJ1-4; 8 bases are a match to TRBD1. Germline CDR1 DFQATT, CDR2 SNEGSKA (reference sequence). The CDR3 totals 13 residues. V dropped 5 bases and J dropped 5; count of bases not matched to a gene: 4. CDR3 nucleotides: TGCAGTGCTCGACAGGGGTTCAATGAAAAACTGTTTTTT. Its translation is CSARQGFNEKLFF.

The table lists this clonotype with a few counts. CDR3 bases: TGTGCCAGCAGCGTAGGTACGACTAGCAGGGGCCCCAGCCACGAGCAGTACTTC. Its protein is CASSVGTTSRGPSHEQYF. This chain uses TRBV9 with TRBJ2-4; weak D call: TRBD2 (7 bases). TRBJ2-7 explains the end of the DNA better; the J call may be wrong. Germline CDR1 and CDR2: SGDLS and YYNGEE. The length of the CDR3 is 18 residues.

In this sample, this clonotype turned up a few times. The CDR3 DNA reads TGCAGTGCTAGAAGGCTAGCGGGGGTGCTGGGCGGGTACGAGCAGTACTTC. Translation gives CSARRLAGVLGGYEQYF. The chain links TRBV20-1 to TRBJ2-7; 10 bases align to TRBD2. Germline CDR1 DFQATT, CDR2 SNEGSKA (reference sequence). The CDR3 covers 17 residues. The J segment lost 4 bases and the V segment lost 2 bases, leaving 14 bases of the junction unmatched.

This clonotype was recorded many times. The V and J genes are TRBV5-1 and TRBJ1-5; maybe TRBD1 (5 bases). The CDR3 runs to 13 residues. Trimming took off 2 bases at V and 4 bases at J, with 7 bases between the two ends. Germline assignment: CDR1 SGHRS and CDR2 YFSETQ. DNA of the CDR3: TGCGCCAGCAGCTTCGACAGTAATCAGCCCCAGCATTTT. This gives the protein CASSFDSNQPQHF.

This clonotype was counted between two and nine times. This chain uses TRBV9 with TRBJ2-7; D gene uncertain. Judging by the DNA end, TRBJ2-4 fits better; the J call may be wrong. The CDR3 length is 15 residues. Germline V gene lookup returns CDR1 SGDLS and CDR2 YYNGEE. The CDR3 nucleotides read TGTGCCAGCAGCGTAACCGATACGTTAAAAAACATTCAGTACTTC. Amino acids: CASSVTDTLKNIQYF.

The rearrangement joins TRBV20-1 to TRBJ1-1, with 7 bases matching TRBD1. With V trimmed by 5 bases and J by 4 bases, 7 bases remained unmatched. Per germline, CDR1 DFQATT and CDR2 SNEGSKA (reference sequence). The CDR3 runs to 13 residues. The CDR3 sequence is CSALGQVSTEAFF. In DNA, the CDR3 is TGCAGTGCTCTAGGACAGGTGAGCACTGAAGCTTTCTTT.

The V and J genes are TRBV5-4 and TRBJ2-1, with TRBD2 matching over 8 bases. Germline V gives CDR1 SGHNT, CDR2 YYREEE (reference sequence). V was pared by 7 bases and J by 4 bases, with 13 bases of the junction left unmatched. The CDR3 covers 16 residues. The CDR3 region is CASRGGGSMDYNEQFF. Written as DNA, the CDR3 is TGTGCCAGCCGGGGGGGCGGGAGCATGGATTACAATGAGCAGTTCTTC.

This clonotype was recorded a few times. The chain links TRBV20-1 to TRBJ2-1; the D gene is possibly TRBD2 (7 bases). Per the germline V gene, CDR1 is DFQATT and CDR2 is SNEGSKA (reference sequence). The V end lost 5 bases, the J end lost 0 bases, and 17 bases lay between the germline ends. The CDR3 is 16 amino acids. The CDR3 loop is CSAHPRGGGSYNEQFF. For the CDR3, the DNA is TGCAGTGCTCACCCAAGGGGGGGAGGCTCCTACAATGAGCAGTTCTTC.

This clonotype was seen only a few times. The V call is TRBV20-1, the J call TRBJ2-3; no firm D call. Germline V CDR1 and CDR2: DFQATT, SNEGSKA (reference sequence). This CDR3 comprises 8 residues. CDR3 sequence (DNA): TGCAGCCCCAATACGCAGTATTTT. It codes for CSPNTQYF.

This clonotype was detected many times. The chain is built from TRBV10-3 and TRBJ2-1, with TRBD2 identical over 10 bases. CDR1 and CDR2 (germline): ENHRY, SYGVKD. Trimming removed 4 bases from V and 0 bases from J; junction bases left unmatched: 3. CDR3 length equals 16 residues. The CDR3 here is CAISAGLASSYNEQFF. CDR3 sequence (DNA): TGTGCCATCAGTGCGGGACTAGCGAGCTCCTACAATGAGCAGTTCTTC.

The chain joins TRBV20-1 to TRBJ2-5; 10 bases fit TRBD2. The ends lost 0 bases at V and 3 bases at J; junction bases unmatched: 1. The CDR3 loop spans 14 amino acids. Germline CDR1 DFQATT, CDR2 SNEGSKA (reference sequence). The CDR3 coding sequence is TGCAGTGCTAGAGATGGACTAGCGGAAGAGACCCAGTACTTC. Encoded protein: CSARDGLAEETQYF.

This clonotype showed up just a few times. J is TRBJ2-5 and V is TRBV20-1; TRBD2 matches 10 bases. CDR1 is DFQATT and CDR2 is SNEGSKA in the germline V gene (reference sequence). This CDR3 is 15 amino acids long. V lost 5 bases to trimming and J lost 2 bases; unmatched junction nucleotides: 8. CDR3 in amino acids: CSAPGLAALQETQYF. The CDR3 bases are TGCAGTGCTCCCGGACTAGCGGCTTTACAAGAGACCCAGTACTTC.

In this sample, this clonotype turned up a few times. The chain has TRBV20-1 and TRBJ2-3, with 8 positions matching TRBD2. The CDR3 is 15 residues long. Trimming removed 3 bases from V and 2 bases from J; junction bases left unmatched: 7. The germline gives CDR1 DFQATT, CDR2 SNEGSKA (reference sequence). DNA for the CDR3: TGCAGTGCTAGTTTCAGCGGGAGTGTCACAGATACGCAGTATTTT. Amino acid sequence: CSASFSGSVTDTQYF.

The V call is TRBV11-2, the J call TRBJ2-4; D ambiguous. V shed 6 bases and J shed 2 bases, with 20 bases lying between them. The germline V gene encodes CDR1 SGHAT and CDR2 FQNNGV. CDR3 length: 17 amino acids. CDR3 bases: TGTGCCAGCAGTCTCTTACGAGACAAAGACTCCAAAAACATTCAGTACTTC. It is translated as CASSLLRDKDSKNIQYF.

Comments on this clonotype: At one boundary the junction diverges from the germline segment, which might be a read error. Here the CDR3 DNA reads TGTGCCGGCAGCGATCCGGGACGGGGGCTTGGAAAGCAGTACTTC. Its translation is CAGSDPGRGLGKQYF. The rearrangement links TRBV4-2 to TRBJ2-5; either TRBD1 or TRBD2 may fit D (6 bases each). This CDR3 contains 15 residues. CDR1 is LGHNA and CDR2 is YNFKEQ in the germline V gene.

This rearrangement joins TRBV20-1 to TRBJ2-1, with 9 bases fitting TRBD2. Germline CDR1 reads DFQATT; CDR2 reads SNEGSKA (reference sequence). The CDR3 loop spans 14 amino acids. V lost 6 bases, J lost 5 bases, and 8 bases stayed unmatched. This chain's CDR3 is CSARRGGFDNEQFF. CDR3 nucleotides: TGCAGTGCCCGGCGGGGGGGGTTTGACAATGAGCAGTTCTTC.

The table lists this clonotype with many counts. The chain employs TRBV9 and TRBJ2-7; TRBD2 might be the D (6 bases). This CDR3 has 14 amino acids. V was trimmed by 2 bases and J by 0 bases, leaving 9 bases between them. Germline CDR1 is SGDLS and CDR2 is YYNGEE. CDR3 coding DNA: TGTGCCAGCAGCGTCGGGACTGCCTCCTACGAGCAGTACTTC. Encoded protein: CASSVGTASYEQYF.

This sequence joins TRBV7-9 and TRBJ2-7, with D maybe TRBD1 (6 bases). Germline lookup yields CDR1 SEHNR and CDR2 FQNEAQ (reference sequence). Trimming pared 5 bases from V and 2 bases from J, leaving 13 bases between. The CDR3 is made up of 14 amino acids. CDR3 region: CASSEQGHPYEQYF. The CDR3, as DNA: TGTGCCAGCAGCGAACAGGGTCATCCCTACGAGCAGTACTTC.

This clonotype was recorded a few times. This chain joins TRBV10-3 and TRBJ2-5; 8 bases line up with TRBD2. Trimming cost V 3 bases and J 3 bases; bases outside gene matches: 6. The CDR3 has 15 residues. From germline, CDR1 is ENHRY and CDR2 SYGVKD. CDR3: CAISDIGGGKETQYF. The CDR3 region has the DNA TGTGCCATCAGTGACATCGGGGGGGGGAAAGAGACCCAGTACTTC.

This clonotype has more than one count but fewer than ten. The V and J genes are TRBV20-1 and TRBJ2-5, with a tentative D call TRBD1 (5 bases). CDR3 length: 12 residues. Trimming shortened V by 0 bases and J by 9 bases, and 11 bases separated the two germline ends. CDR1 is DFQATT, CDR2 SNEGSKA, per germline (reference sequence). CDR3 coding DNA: TGCAGTGCTAGAGAAGTATTCAGGGCCCAGTACTTC. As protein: CSAREVFRAQYF.

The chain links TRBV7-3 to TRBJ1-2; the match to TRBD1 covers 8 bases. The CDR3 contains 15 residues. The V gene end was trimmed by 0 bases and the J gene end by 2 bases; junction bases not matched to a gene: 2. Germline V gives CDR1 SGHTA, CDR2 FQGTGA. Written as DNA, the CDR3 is TGTGCCAGCAGCTTAACGAGGACAGGGAACTATGGCTACACCTTC. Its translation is CASSLTRTGNYGYTF. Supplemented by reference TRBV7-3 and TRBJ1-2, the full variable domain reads GAGVSQTPSNKVTEKGKYVELRCDPISGHTALYWYRQSLGQGPEFLIYFQGTGAADDSGLPNDRFFAVRPEGSVSTLKIQRTERGDSAVYLCASSLTRTGNYGYTFGSGTRLTVV.

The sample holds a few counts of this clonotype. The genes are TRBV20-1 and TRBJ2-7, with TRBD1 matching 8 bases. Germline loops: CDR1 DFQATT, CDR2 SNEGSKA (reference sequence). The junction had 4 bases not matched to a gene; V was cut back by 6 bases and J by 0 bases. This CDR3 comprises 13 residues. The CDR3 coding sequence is TGCAGTGCCAACAGGGGGATCTCCTACGAGCAGTACTTC. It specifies CSANRGISYEQYF.